This TCR beta chain comes out of a study of blood T cell repertoires in COVID-19. As for the study in general: COVID-19 samples collected from the United States, Italy and Spain covered acute and convalescent phases. Nucleic acid was either cDNA or gDNA, and it came from T cells, B-cell-depleted T cells, or PBMCs.

Original data processing: Estimation of nucleated cell counts was performed using reference gene primer amplification. Sequencing used immunoSEQ multiplex PCR; TCRdb keeps in-frame clones, though not all of them. Clonal size and the V and J genes are those of that table, whereas D and trimming came from the DNA. The table shows approximately 160,000 clones, with around 82% occurring only once. The CDR3 length is 13 residues. Trimming cost V 2 bases and J 4 bases, with 8 bases left between them. Germline assignment: CDR1 SEHNR and CDR2 FQNEAQ (reference sequence). This TCR was recovered from a man between 60 and 75 years old who had recovered from COVID-19. The chain combines TRBV7-9 with TRBJ1-1; no clear D gene. Input material: peripheral blood. CDR3 in DNA: TGTGCCAGCAGCTTACGGTCGGGCACTGAAGCTTTCTTT. Translation: CASSLRSGTEAFF.